The T cell receptor beta chain under discussion was sequenced for a study of blood T cells in healthy people across ages. Study outcomes and limitations: Diversity of TCR beta correlated strongly with naive T cell percentage.

With a J-beta primer mix and a sample-barcoded 5' primer, a second PCR ran about 6 to 11 cycles. One entry per CDR3 protein results from TCRdb running MiXCR on the 5' RACE reads. The table lists 1.5 million to 2 million distinct CDR3 sequences, 25% to 30% of them singletons, with 7.7% in the top ten. The CDR3 runs to 14 residues. The germline CDR1 and CDR2 sequences are SGDLS and YYNGEE. The ends lost 0 bases at V and 4 bases at J; junction bases unmatched: 2. This clonotype occurred many times. Its antigen is still unknown. This rearrangement joins TRBV9 to TRBJ2-7; TRBD1 matches 9 bases. Sequencing was done on a sample of blood. This clonotype was sampled from a woman aged 25 to 39 in good health. CDR3 bases: TGTGCCAGCAGCGTAGAGGGACAGGGATACGAGCAGTACTTC. It yields the protein CASSVEGQGYEQYF.